The 20 T cell receptor beta chains reported below all come from one sample, sequenced in a study of multiple sclerosis patients with progressive multifocal leukoencephalopathy. The repertoire was sequenced with immunoSEQ multiplex PCR; TCRdb's copy has only in-frame clones and lacks some. The table includes tens of thousands of clones, 92% detected once. This sample's time point: before natalizumab initiation. What was sequenced was PBMCs. The receptors were gathered from a young man with multiple sclerosis.

This chain links TRBV6-5 with TRBJ2-7; possible D gene TRBD2, 5 bases. CDR1 is MNHEY, CDR2 SVGAGI, per germline. This CDR3 comprises 14 residues. V was cut by 2 bases and J by 0 bases, with 8 bases left in between. DNA for the CDR3: TGTGCCAGCAGTTACCTCGGGGACTCCTACGAGCAGTACTTC. Amino acid sequence: CASSYLGDSYEQYF.

The CDR3: CASSLTGVKTQYF. The CDR3 DNA is TGTGCCAGCAGCTTAACAGGGGTCAAGACCCAGTACTTC. The chain is built from TRBV7-3 and TRBJ2-5; D might be TRBD1 (5 bases). Trimming stripped 0 bases from V and 6 bases from J, with 8 bases between. The CDR3 is 13 amino acids. Germline V CDR1 and CDR2: SGHTA, FQGTGA.

In this sample, this clone turned up once. The V gene is TRBV7-9, the J gene TRBJ2-1; TRBD2 matches 8 bases. The CDR3 covers 15 residues. Germline lookup yields CDR1 SEHNR and CDR2 FQNEAQ (reference sequence). The trim removed 5 bases at V and 6 bases at J, leaving 9 bases unmatched. CDR3 sequence: CASSQQLAEINEQFF. Here the CDR3 DNA reads TGTGCCAGCAGCCAACAACTAGCGGAAATCAATGAGCAGTTCTTC.

Turning to this clone: The sample holds other DNA sequences that translate to the same CDR3. The chain employs TRBV18 and TRBJ1-2; 8 nucleotides align to TRBD1. Trimming removed 3 bases from V and 8 bases from J; junction bases left unmatched: 11. The germline gives CDR1 KGHSH, CDR2 LQKENI. The CDR3 has 15 amino acids. The chain's CDR3 is CASSPSGQGARGYTF. The CDR3 DNA reads as TGTGCCAGCTCACCGAGTGGCCAGGGGGCTCGAGGCTACACCTTC.

This chain uses TRBV6-5 with TRBJ1-1; D remains unclear. Trimming shortened V by 5 bases and J by 1 base, and 8 bases separated the two germline ends. From germline, CDR1 is MNHEY and CDR2 SVGAGI. This CDR3 is 13 amino acids long. The CDR3: CASSMSPNTEAFF. For the CDR3, the DNA is TGTGCCAGCAGTATGAGCCCGAACACTGAAGCTTTCTTT.

The chain combines TRBV27 with TRBJ2-5; TRBD1 matches at 11 bases. V was pared by 4 bases and J by 5 bases, with 3 bases of the junction left unmatched. The CDR3 has 14 residues. Per germline, CDR1 MNHEY and CDR2 SMNVEV (reference sequence). CDR3 sequence reads: CASSWTGGDETQYF. As DNA, the CDR3 is TGTGCCAGCAGTTGGACAGGGGGCGATGAGACCCAGTACTTC.

This chain links TRBV19 with TRBJ1-1, with a weak D call TRBD1 (5 bases). The CDR3 spans 16 residues. Trimming cost V 1 base and J 4 bases, with 16 bases left between them. The germline V gene has CDR1 LNHDA and CDR2 SQIVND (reference sequence). CDR3 sequence (DNA): TGTGCCAGTAGTATAGTTCGGGGGGAGATATTCACTGAAGCTTTCTTT. Translating it yields CASSIVRGEIFTEAFF.

This chain joins TRBV6-5 and TRBJ2-1, with 11 nucleotides matching TRBD1. J was trimmed by 7 bases and V by 4 bases; bases with no gene match: 6. Germline CDR1 MNHEY, CDR2 SVGAGI. The CDR3 runs to 15 residues. CDR3 protein: CASSFGQGAWNEQFF. The CDR3 bases are TGTGCCAGCAGTTTCGGACAGGGGGCTTGGAATGAGCAGTTCTTC.

The chain links TRBV5-4 to TRBJ1-5; no reliable D call. Germline V gene data show CDR1 as SGHNT and CDR2 as YYREEE (reference sequence). The CDR3 runs to 14 residues. With 0 bases removed from V and 2 bases from J, the gap between germline ends came to 6 bases. The CDR3 sequence is CASSLGARNQPQHF. In DNA, the CDR3 is TGTGCCAGCAGCTTGGGGGCCCGCAATCAGCCCCAGCATTTT.

There are a few counts of this clone. The sample holds other DNA sequences that translate to the same CDR3. V gene TRBV4-3 combines with J gene TRBJ2-2; D call uncertain. This CDR3 has 13 amino acids. Between the trimmed V and J ends, which lost 3 bases and 4 bases, there was a span of 6 bases. Germline lookup yields CDR1 LGHNA and CDR2 YSLEER. CDR3 bases: TGCGCCAGCAGCCAGGGTCTCACCGGGGAGCTGTTTTTT. Its protein product is CASSQGLTGELFF.

The chain has TRBV5-1 and TRBJ1-5, with D uncertain. This CDR3 comprises 14 residues. The V gene lost 0 bases and the J gene lost 5 bases, with 9 bases spanning the gap. Per germline, CDR1 SGHRS and CDR2 YFSETQ. CDR3 DNA sequence: TGCGCCAGCAGCTTGGAAGGTCCCTATCAGCCCCAGCATTTT. It yields the protein CASSLEGPYQPQHF.

This chain joins TRBV27 and TRBJ2-3, with D unresolved. The CDR3 has 13 residues. Germline lookup yields CDR1 MNHEY and CDR2 SMNVEV (reference sequence). Trimming stripped 6 bases from V and 3 bases from J, with 10 bases between. The CDR3 sequence is CASRQLGTDTQYF. The CDR3 DNA reads TGTGCCAGCAGACAACTCGGGACAGATACGCAGTATTTT.

The gene calls are TRBV4-1 and TRBJ1-3, with a possible D match to TRBD1 (6 bases). Per the germline V gene, CDR1 is MGHRA and CDR2 is YSYEKL. The length of the CDR3 is 15 residues. V shed 4 bases and J shed 4 bases, with 14 bases lying between them. CDR3 protein: CASSPVTGSGNTIYF. Written as DNA, the CDR3 is TGCGCCAGCAGCCCTGTTACAGGGTCCGGAAACACCATATATTTT.

V gene TRBV4-3 combines with J gene TRBJ1-4; maybe TRBD1 (5 bases). The CDR3 length is 15 residues. Trimming removed 1 base from V and 3 bases from J, with 9 bases in between. CDR1 and CDR2 (germline): LGHNA, YSLEER. The CDR3 spells CASSQGDGPNEKLFF. In nucleotides, the CDR3 is TGCGCCAGCAGCCAAGGGGACGGTCCTAATGAAAAACTGTTTTTT.

CDR3 coding DNA: TGTGCCATCAGAAAGAGACAGGGCTTCGATGAGCAGTTCTTC. Protein sequence: CAIRKRQGFDEQFF. The chain combines TRBV6-6 with TRBJ2-1, with 7 bases aligning to TRBD1. The junction had 14 bases not matched to a gene; V was cut back by 10 bases and J by 8 bases. Germline V gene sequence: CDR1 MNHNY, CDR2 SVGAGI (reference sequence). The CDR3 has 14 amino acids.

The genes are TRBV7-3 and TRBJ2-1, with 7 positions matching TRBD2. The CDR3 is 15 amino acids. Per the germline V gene, CDR1 is SGHTA and CDR2 is FQGTGA. After removal of 1 base from V and 4 bases from J, the junction contained 4 bases not matched to a gene. For the CDR3, the DNA is TGTGCCAGCAGCTTAAGCGGGAGTAGGTACAATGAGCAGTTCTTC. This gives the protein CASSLSGSRYNEQFF.

V usage is TRBV7-9 and J usage is TRBJ2-5; possibly TRBD1 for D (5 bases). The CDR3 has 14 amino acids. Germline CDR1 is SEHNR and CDR2 is FQNEAQ (reference sequence). V was cut by 6 bases and J by 2 bases, with 13 bases left in between. The CDR3 loop is CASSAPGLQETQYF. In DNA, the CDR3 is TGTGCCAGCAGTGCTCCAGGGCTACAAGAGACCCAGTACTTC.

The CDR3 bases are TGTGCCAGCAGCTTTTACACGCAAGAGACCCAGTACTTC. Translation: CASSFYTQETQYF. The chain couples TRBV5-5 to TRBJ2-5; no clear D. This CDR3 region has 13 residues. In germline, CDR1 is SGHKS, CDR2 YYEKEE (reference sequence). Between the trimmed V and J ends, which lost 2 bases and 2 bases, there was a span of 7 bases.

Here the CDR3 reads CASSPTGGPRDTQYF. The CDR3 DNA follows: TGCGCCAGCAGCCCTACGGGAGGGCCGAGAGATACGCAGTATTTT. The rearrangement joins TRBV4-1 to TRBJ2-3, with 8 bases lining up with TRBD2. V shed 4 bases, J shed 5 bases, and the junction held 8 bases outside the gene matches. The CDR3 is 15 residues long. Germline-derived CDR1 and CDR2 are MGHRA and YSYEKL.

CDR3 coding DNA: TGTGCCAGCAGCGTGTTCTCCTTGAACACTGAAGCTTTCTTT. Protein: CASSVFSLNTEAFF. This rearrangement joins TRBV5-8 to TRBJ1-1, with D uncertain. The germline V and J ends were trimmed by 4 bases and 0 bases, with 10 bases remaining between them. There are 14 residues in the CDR3. CDR1 and CDR2 (germline): SGHTS, YDEGEE.